The rows below give T cell receptor beta chains drawn from one sample of a study of blood T cells in healthy people across ages. MiXCR, run by TCRdb on the 5' RACE reads, gives a single entry per CDR3 protein. The sample records around 2 million distinct CDR3 sequences, roughly two fifths being singletons. The source material was blood. The source is a human donor in good health. CDR3s include the opening cysteine and the closing phenylalanine or tryptophan. The D gene is left open where the match is weak. Expanded clones get a size class; other rows say once, few or many, or leave the size out.

TRBJ2-6 | TRBV7-3 | once | - | CASSQGFGRTVSGANVLTF | TGTGCCAGCAGCCAAGGGTTTGGGCGAACAGTCTCTGGGGCCAACGTCCTGACTTTC
TRBJ1-1 | TRBV5-6 | - | - | CASSSDTYLAGTEAFF | TGTGCCAGCAGCTCGGATACCTACCTGGCGGGGACTGAAGCTTTCTTT
TRBJ1-3 | TRBV3-1 | - | - | CASSQGSRRNTIYF | TGTGCCAGCAGCCAAGGCAGTAGACGAAACACCATATATTTT
TRBJ2-3 | TRBV18 | few | - | CASSNTGIADTQYF | TGTGCCAGCTCGAATACAGGGATCGCAGATACGCAGTATTTT
TRBJ1-2 | TRBV11-2 | - | - | CASSLHPAAWGYTF | TGTGCCAGCAGCTTACACCCCGCCGCGTGGGGCTACACCTTC
TRBJ2-5 | TRBV18 | - | - | CASSRQFRETQYF | TGTGCCAGCTCACGACAGTTCCGAGAGACCCAGTACTTC
TRBJ2-7 | TRBV20-1 | few | TRBD1 | CSARESGTGTNEQYF | TGCAGTGCTAGGGAGTCCGGGACAGGGACGAACGAGCAGTACTTC
TRBJ1-5 | TRBV20-1 | - | - | CSAANLGPQHF | TGCAGTGCTGCCAATTTGGGGCCCCAGCATTTT
TRBJ1-5 | TRBV12-3/TRBV12-4 | - | TRBD1 | CASRVQGGDQPQHF | TGTGCCAGCAGAGTACAGGGGGGAGATCAGCCCCAGCATTTT
TRBJ2-5 | TRBV20-1 | - | - | CSARDFSGGYQETQYF | TGCAGTGCTAGAGATTTCTCAGGGGGGTACCAAGAGACCCAGTACTTC
TRBJ2-1 | TRBV20-1 | - | - | CSARDGVGGSYNEQFF | TGCAGTGCTAGAGATGGGGTAGGGGGATCCTACAATGAGCAGTTCTTC
TRBJ2-3 | TRBV7-9 | - | TRBD2 | CASSLPGGPTDTQYF | TGTGCCAGCAGCTTGCCGGGGGGGCCTACAGATACGCAGTATTTT
TRBJ2-7 | TRBV7-9 | - | TRBD1 | CASSSPGTGLVYEQYF | TGTGCCAGCAGCTCTCCCGGGACAGGGCTTGTCTACGAGCAGTACTTC
TRBJ1-4 | TRBV6-5 | few | - | CAQGIGNEKLFF | TGTGCCCAGGGAATTGGTAATGAAAAACTGTTTTTT
TRBJ2-1 | TRBV20-1 | few | TRBD2 | CSASLPSGANEQFF | TGCAGTGCTAGTTTGCCTAGCGGGGCAAATGAGCAGTTCTTC
TRBJ1-6 | TRBV9 | few | - | CASSAAGQYNSPLHF | TGTGCCAGCAGCGCGGCGGGGCAGTATAATTCACCCCTCCACTTT
TRBJ2-7 | TRBV5-1 | few | - | CASSLGGGRDTYEQYF | TGCGCCAGCAGCTTGGGGGGCGGCAGGGATACCTACGAGCAGTACTTC
TRBJ2-7 | TRBV3-1 | - | TRBD2 | CASSQARGGFHEQYF | TGTGCCAGCAGCCAAGCTCGGGGGGGCTTCCACGAGCAGTACTTC
TRBJ2-1 | TRBV5-1 | - | - | CASSRDSFSYNEQFF | TGCGCCAGCAGCCGTGACAGCTTCTCCTACAATGAGCAGTTCTTC
TRBJ1-1 | TRBV28 | - | - | CASSILEGEAFF | TGTGCCAGCAGTATCCTAGAGGGTGAAGCTTTCTTT
TRBJ2-1 | TRBV18 | once | TRBD2 | CASSMWSSGGSEQFF | TGTGCCAGCTCAATGTGGTCTAGCGGGGGCAGTGAGCAGTTCTTC
TRBJ2-7 | TRBV7-9 | - | - | CAGQEGQNYYEQYF | TGTGCCGGCCAGGAGGGACAGAATTACTACGAGCAGTACTTC
TRBJ2-5 | TRBV29-1 | many | - | CSVDLGLAETQYF | TGCAGCGTTGACTTGGGGTTGGCGGAGACCCAGTACTTC
TRBJ2-2 | TRBV7-3 | - | - | CASSLDSLSSAPGELFF | TGTGCCAGCAGCTTAGATAGTCTGTCTAGCGCCCCCGGGGAGCTGTTTTTT
TRBJ2-7 | TRBV30 | - | - | CAWSQDHYNEQYF | TGTGCCTGGAGTCAGGACCACTACAATGAGCAGTACTTC
TRBJ2-1 | TRBV7-2 | few | TRBD2 | CASSRGTSLYNEQFF | TGTGCCAGCAGCAGAGGGACTAGCCTCTACAATGAGCAGTTCTTC
TRBJ2-7 | TRBV4-1 | - | - | CASSQGPDRAYEQYF | TGCGCCAGCAGCCAAGGCCCTGACAGAGCCTACGAGCAGTACTTC
TRBJ1-2 | TRBV5-6 | - | - | CASSFRTGLANYGYTF | TGTGCGAGCAGCTTCCGCACAGGGTTAGCTAACTATGGCTACACCTTC
TRBJ2-5 | TRBV7-8 | - | - | CATYPGKTQYF | TGTGCCACCTACCCCGGCAAGACCCAGTACTTC
TRBJ2-1 | TRBV20-1 | - | - | CSARYWTMGEQFF | TGCAGTGCCCGTTATTGGACGATGGGTGAGCAGTTCTTC
TRBJ2-7 | TRBV6-2/TRBV6-3 | many | - | CASTSGSGGYEQYF | TGTGCCAGCACCTCGGGGTCCGGGGGCTACGAGCAGTACTTC
TRBJ2-3 | TRBV20-1 | few | - | CSASRDSQDTQYF | TGCAGTGCTAGCCGGGACTCGCAGGATACGCAGTATTTT
TRBJ2-1 | TRBV12-3/TRBV12-4 | - | - | CASSLVQGLYNEQFF | TGTGCCAGCAGTTTGGTACAGGGTCTGTACAATGAGCAGTTCTTC
TRBJ1-2 | TRBV19 | - | TRBD1 | CASSIEFGTGGAHGYTF | TGTGCCAGTAGTATAGAATTTGGGACAGGGGGCGCGCATGGCTACACCTTC
TRBJ2-7 | TRBV7-2 | few | - | CASSLVDSIPFYEQYF | TGTGCCAGCAGCTTAGTAGACAGCATCCCCTTCTACGAGCAGTACTTC
TRBJ2-5 | TRBV24-1 | - | TRBD2 | CAASDTALAGDRETQYF | TGTGCCGCCAGTGATACCGCACTAGCGGGGGATAGAGAGACCCAGTACTTC